This TCR beta chain was sequenced during a study of PD-1 blockade in mismatch repair-deficient tumors. The table lists this clone with a count of one. Its target is unknown. Sequenced by immunoSEQ multiplex PCR; TCRdb stores in-frame clones only, minus some. This table has roughly 16,000 clones, approximately 88% appearing once. General study findings and limits: Rapid post-treatment expansion, then contraction, generally preceding radiologic response, marked tumor-resident clones.

The starting material was PBMCs, obtained before pembrolizumab treatment. The TCR was taken from an adult with mismatch repair-deficient cancer.

In DNA form, the CDR3 reads TGCGCCAGCAGGTACGGGACAGTATATGGCTACACCTTC. It codes for CASRYGTVYGYTF. The V gene is TRBV5-1, the J gene TRBJ1-2; 7 bases fit TRBD1. V was pared by 5 bases and J by 5 bases, with 6 bases of the junction left unmatched. This CDR3 is built from 13 residues. Germline V lookup: CDR1 SGHRS, CDR2 YFSETQ.